The 13 T cell receptor beta chains reported below all come from one sample, sequenced in a study of regulatory T cells in long-lasting Graves disease (dated by TCRdb to about 2021). Sample time point, as interpreted from the label and publication: newly diagnosed GD, antithyroid drugs for less than 3 months. RNA was extracted from PBMCs in TRIzol for both TCR sequencing and RNA sequencing. Library generation was performed with multiplex PCR. The sequencing machine was an Illumina HiSeq 4000. To build TCR beta libraries, CDR3 regions were amplified by Arm-PCR using iRepertoire HTBI primers. Clones were called with MiXCR by TCRdb after fastp trimmed the public reads at Q25, and only in-frame beta chains were retained. Each record represents a unique CDR3 protein, reported with the most common genes and DNA among its rows. Within this sample are roughly 250,000 distinct CDR3 sequences, with around a sixth of them counted one time only. Roughly 15% of the sample goes to the ten largest clones.

These data also featured in a second study, about T cells in Graves' hyperthyroidism and ophthalmopathy.

The sample consisted of peripheral blood mononuclear cells (PBMCs), taken at new diagnosis, from a patient treated with antithyroid drugs. The receptors come from a woman in her twenties or thirties with Graves disease. Donor details come from another sample of the same person, matched by shared clones.

About this clonotype itself: A much larger clone sits a single nucleotide away, making a read error possible. The chain employs TRBV20-1 and TRBJ2-4, with a possible D match to TRBD1 (6 bases). The J call may not be correct, given that the DNA end is closer to TRBJ2-7. CDR1 DFQATT and CDR2 SNEGSKA come from the germline V gene (reference sequence). The CDR3 runs 14 residues. This chain's CDR3 is CSARIEDSSYEQYF. CDR3 nucleotides: TGCAGTGCTCGTATCGAGGACAGCTCCTACGAGCAGTACTTC.

This clonotype was picked up a small number of times. The rearrangement links TRBV12-3 or TRBV12-4 to TRBJ1-4; D possibly corresponds to TRBD1 (6 bases). The CDR3 covers 14 residues. V dropped 1 base and J dropped 7 bases, with 10 bases sitting between them. The CDR3, as DNA: TGTGCCAGCAGTTTAGAGGGGGGGAGTGAAAAACTGTTTTTT. Translated, it gives CASSLEGGSEKLFF.

For the CDR3, the DNA is TGCGCCAGCAGCTCACAAGGGGCTACCTACAATGAGCAGTTCTTC. It codes for CASSSQGATYNEQFF. The chain couples TRBV5-1 to TRBJ2-1, with D tentatively TRBD1 (5 bases). Deletions cut 3 bases from V and 2 bases from J, with 12 bases between. Looked up from germline, CDR1 is SGHRS and CDR2 is YFSETQ. The CDR3 consists of 15 residues.

On this clonotype: Just one base apart from a much larger clone, this may be a read error. In this CDR3 the conserved last residue, phenylalanine or tryptophan, is missing, so a read error is likely. The chain employs TRBV20-1 and TRBJ2-5, with 9 bases matching TRBD1. The CDR3 covers 13 residues. The junction had 5 bases not matched to a gene; V was cut back by 4 bases and J by 5 bases. Germline V gives CDR1 DFQATT, CDR2 SNEGSKA (reference sequence). CDR3 sequence: CSATDRGGETQYL. The CDR3, as DNA: TGCAGTGCTACGGACAGGGGAGGGGAGACCCAGTACCTC.

This clonotype has a handful of counts. The V gene is TRBV7-6, the J gene TRBJ1-4; TRBD1 might be the D (6 bases). The CDR3 has 15 residues. The germline V and J ends were trimmed by 6 bases and 1 base, with 12 bases remaining between them. Germline values: CDR1 SGHVS, CDR2 FNYEAQ. The CDR3 bases are TGTGCCAGCAGACGCAGGGGAGTAACTAATGAAAAACTGTTTTTT. It is translated as CASRRRGVTNEKLFF.

The sample holds many counts of this clonotype. V and J are TRBV29-1 and TRBJ1-2; D is uncertain. This CDR3 comprises 14 residues. In germline, CDR1 is SQVTM, CDR2 ANQGSEA. V shed 6 bases and J shed 4 bases, with 18 bases lying between them. CDR3 sequence (DNA): TGCAGCGTCCACAGAGGCGGGAGTATCTATGGCTACACCTTC. Residues: CSVHRGGSIYGYTF.

On this clonotype itself: With a far larger clone one base away, a read error is the likely cause. The CDR3 DNA reads TGTGCCAACAGTCCCGGGGGGGGCGCCGGGGTCTACGAGCAGTACTTC. Translation: CANSPGGGAGVYEQYF. V is TRBV2 and J is TRBJ2-3, with 8 bases matching TRBD2. The closer fit of TRBJ2-7 to the DNA end suggests the J call may be wrong. The CDR3 has 16 residues. Germline-derived CDR1 and CDR2 are SNHLY and FYNNEI.

This clonotype has ten or more counts. This chain uses TRBV2 with TRBJ2-1, with D hard to call. The V gene's germline CDR1 is SNHLY and CDR2 FYNNEI. V lost 6 bases, J lost 1 base, and 10 bases lay in between. The CDR3 runs to 14 residues. The CDR3 reads CASRKDTSYNEQFF. Written as DNA, the CDR3 is TGTGCCAGCAGGAAAGACACTTCCTACAATGAGCAGTTCTTC.

This clonotype was seen many times. The chain recombines TRBV2 with TRBJ1-1; D is unclear. Trimming took 6 bases from V and 13 from J, leaving 9 bases between them. The length of the CDR3 is 9 residues. From germline, CDR1 is SNHLY and CDR2 FYNNEI. CDR3 protein: CASRADGFF. In DNA form, the CDR3 reads TGTGCCAGCAGAGCGGACGGTTTCTTT.

The chain links TRBV2 to TRBJ2-1; D is perhaps TRBD2 (6 bases). The CDR3 contains 14 residues. Germline CDR1 is SNHLY and CDR2 is FYNNEI. The V end lost 3 bases, the J end lost 8 bases, and 14 bases lay between the germline ends. In nucleotides, the CDR3 is TGTGCCAGCAGTGAGATGCTAGCGCAGCATGAGCAGTTCTTC. This sequence encodes CASSEMLAQHEQFF. Filled out from reference TRBV2 and TRBJ2-1, the complete variable domain reads EPEVTQTPSHQVTQMGQEVILRCVPISNHLYFYWYRQILGQKVEFLVSFYNNEISEKSEIFDDQFSVERPDGSNFTLKIRSTKLEDSAMYFCASSEMLAQHEQFFGPGTRLTVL.

This clonotype has only a few counts. V gene TRBV7-2 combines with J gene TRBJ1-1; D unclear. Trimming left V 8 bases short and J 0 bases short, with 7 bases between. CDR1 is SGHTA, CDR2 FQGNSA, per germline. The CDR3 runs 12 residues. The CDR3 bases are TGTGCCAGCGGGCAGGTGAACACTGAAGCTTTCTTT. The encoded protein is CASGQVNTEAFF.

This clonotype has ten or more counts. The chain combines TRBV6-4 with TRBJ1-2; D might be TRBD1 (5 bases). V was shortened by 5 bases and J by 1 base, with 14 bases between the two germline ends. The CDR3 totals 15 residues. Germline V CDR1 and CDR2: MRHNA, SNTAGT. CDR3 residues: CASSPSRGSNYGYTF. CDR3 nucleotides: TGTGCCAGCAGTCCATCCCGGGGCAGTAACTATGGCTACACCTTC.

This clonotype was found many times. The chain combines TRBV20-1 with TRBJ1-5; 10 nucleotides align to TRBD1. CDR1 is DFQATT, CDR2 SNEGSKA, per germline (reference sequence). The CDR3 loop spans 15 amino acids. With 4 bases clipped from V and 6 bases from J, the junction kept 9 bases outside the gene matches. In DNA, the CDR3 is TGCAGTGCTACGACAGGGGGCACGGGTGTTCAGCCCCAGCATTTT. Amino acids: CSATTGGTGVQPQHF.